This TCR beta chain was obtained from a study of blood T cells in healthy people across ages. This clonotype was counted only a few times. The antigen remains undetermined. Every donor provided roughly 9.1 milliliters of peripheral blood. Overall study findings and caveats: While age rose, TCR beta diversity per million T cells dropped in a roughly linear way.

The CDR3 is made up of 17 amino acids. J was trimmed by 6 bases and V by 3 bases; bases with no gene match: 10. Germline V lookup: CDR1 LNHNV, CDR2 YYDKDF (reference sequence). Combining a sample-barcoded 5' primer with a J-beta primer mix, a second PCR ran for about 7 to 11 cycles. Every molecule of cDNA carried a tag from a template-switch adaptor with 12 random nucleotides. TCRdb itself ran the 5' RACE reads through MiXCR, one entry per CDR3 protein. The sample has 1,800,000 or so distinct CDR3 sequences; about two fifths are singletons. The genes are TRBV15 and TRBJ1-6, with 8 nucleotides matching TRBD1. The sequence was obtained from a human donor in good health. The sample was blood. For the CDR3, the DNA is TGTGCCACCAGCAGCCCGAAGGACAGGGATCGTAATTCACCCCTCCACTTT. Protein sequence: CATSSPKDRDRNSPLHF.